This T cell receptor beta chain was captured by sequencing in a study of blood T cell repertoires in COVID-19. The wider study: The origin of the acute and convalescent COVID-19 samples was the United States, Italy and Spain.

Assay used: immunoSEQ multiplex PCR; TCRdb lists only in-frame clones, some missing. This table holds fewer than 95,000 clones, about nine tenths found once. This CDR3 is built from 15 residues. V gave up 2 bases and J gave up 1 base, with 11 bases separating them. Germline V CDR1 and CDR2: MDHEN, SYDVKM. The source of this sequence is a man aged 60 to 69 with acute or convalescent COVID-19. Sequencing input: peripheral blood. This chain connects TRBV28 to TRBJ1-1; tentatively, D is TRBD1 (6 bases). The CDR3 nucleotides read TGTGCCAGCAGTTTAATCAGGGGCTGGAACACTGAAGCTTTCTTT. Its translation: CASSLIRGWNTEAFF.